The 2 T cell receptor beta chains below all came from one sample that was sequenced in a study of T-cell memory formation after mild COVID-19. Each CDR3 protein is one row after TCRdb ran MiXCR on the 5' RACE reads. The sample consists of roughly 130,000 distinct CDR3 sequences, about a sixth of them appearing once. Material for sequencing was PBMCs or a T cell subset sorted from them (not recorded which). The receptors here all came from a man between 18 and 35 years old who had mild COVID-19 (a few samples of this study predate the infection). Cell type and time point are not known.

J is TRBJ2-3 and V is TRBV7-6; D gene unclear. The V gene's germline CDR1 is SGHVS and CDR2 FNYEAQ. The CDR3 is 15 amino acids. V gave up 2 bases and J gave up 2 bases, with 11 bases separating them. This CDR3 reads CASSLRPFYTDTQYF. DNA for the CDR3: TGTGCCAGCAGCTTAAGACCCTTCTACACAGATACGCAGTATTTT.

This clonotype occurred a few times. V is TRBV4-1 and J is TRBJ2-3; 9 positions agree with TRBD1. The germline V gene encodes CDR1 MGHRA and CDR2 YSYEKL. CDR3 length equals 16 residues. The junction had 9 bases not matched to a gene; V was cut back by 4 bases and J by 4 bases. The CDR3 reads CASSPHDRGRADTQYF. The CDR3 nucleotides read TGCGCCAGCAGCCCCCACGACAGGGGGAGGGCAGATACGCAGTATTTT.